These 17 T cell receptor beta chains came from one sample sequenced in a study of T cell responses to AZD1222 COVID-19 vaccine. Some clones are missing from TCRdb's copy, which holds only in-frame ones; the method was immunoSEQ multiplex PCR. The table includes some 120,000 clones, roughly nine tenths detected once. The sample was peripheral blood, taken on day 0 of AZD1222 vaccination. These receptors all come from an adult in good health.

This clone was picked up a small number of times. CDR3 loop: CSVEDRDRGFYGYTF. For the CDR3, the DNA is TGCAGCGTTGAGGACCGGGACAGGGGATTCTATGGCTACACCTTC. The chain has TRBV29-1 and TRBJ1-2, with 10 bases lining up with TRBD1. Per the germline V gene, CDR1 is SQVTM and CDR2 is ANQGSEA. The CDR3 runs to 15 residues. V gave up 3 bases and J gave up 4 bases; unmatched junction bases: 8.

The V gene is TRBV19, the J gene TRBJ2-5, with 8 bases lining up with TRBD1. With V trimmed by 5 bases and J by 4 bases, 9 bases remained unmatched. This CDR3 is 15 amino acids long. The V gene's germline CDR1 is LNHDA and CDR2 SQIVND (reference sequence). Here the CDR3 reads CASSSGGQVGETQYF. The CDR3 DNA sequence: TGTGCCAGTAGTTCAGGGGGACAGGTTGGAGAGACCCAGTACTTC.

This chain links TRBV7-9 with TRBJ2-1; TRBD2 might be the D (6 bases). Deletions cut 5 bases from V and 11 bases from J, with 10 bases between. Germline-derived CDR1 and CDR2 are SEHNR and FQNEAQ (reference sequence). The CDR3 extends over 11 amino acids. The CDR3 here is CASSPGTQQFF. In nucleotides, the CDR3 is TGTGCCAGCAGCCCGGGGACTCAGCAGTTCTTC.

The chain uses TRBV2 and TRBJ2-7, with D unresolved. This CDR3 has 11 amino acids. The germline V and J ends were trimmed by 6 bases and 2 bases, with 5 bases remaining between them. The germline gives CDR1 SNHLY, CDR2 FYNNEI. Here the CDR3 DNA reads TGTGCCAGCAGCGCGACCTACGAGCAGTACTTC. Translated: CASSATYEQYF.

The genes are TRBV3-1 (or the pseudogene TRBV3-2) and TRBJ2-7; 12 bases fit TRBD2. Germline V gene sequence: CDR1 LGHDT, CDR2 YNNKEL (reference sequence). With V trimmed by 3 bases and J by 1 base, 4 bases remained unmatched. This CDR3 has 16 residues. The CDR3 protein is CASSHLLAGGSYEQYF. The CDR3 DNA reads TGTGCCAGCAGCCATCTACTAGCGGGAGGATCCTACGAGCAGTACTTC.

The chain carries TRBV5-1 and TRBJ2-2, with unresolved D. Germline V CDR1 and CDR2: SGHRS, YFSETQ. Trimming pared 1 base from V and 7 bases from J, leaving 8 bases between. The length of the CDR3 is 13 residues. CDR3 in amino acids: CASSLILNGELFF. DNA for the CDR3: TGCGCCAGCAGCTTGATTCTTAACGGGGAGCTGTTTTTT.

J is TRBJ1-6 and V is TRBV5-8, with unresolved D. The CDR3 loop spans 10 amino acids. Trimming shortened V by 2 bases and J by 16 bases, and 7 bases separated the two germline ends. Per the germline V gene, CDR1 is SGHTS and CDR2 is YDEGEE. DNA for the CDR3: TGTGCCAGCAGCTTTTCTTCGCTCCACTTT. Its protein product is CASSFSSLHF.

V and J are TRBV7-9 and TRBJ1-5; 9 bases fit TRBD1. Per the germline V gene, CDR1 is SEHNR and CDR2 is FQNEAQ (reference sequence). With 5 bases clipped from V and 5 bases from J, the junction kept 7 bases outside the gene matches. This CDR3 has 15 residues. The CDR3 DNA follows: TGTGCCAGCAGCCATGGGACAGGGATATATCAGCCCCAGCATTTT. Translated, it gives CASSHGTGIYQPQHF.

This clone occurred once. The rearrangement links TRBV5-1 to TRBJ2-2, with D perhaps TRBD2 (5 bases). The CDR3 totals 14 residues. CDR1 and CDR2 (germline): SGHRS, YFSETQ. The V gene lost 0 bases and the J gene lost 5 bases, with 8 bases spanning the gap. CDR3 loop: CASSLVSGTGELFF. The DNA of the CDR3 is TGCGCCAGCAGCTTGGTGTCGGGGACCGGGGAGCTGTTTTTT.

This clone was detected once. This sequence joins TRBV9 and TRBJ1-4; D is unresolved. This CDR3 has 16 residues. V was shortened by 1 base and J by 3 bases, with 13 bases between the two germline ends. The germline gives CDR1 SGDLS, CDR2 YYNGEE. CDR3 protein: CASSVIPMAPNEKLFF. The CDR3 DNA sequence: TGTGCCAGCAGCGTAATCCCCATGGCCCCTAATGAAAAACTGTTTTTT.

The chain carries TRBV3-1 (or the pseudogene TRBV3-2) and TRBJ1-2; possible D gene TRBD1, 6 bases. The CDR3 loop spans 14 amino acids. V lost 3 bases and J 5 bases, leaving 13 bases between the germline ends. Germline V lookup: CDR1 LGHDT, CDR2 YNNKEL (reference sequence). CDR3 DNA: TGTGCCAGCAGCCACTGGGACATCTCTTATGGCTACACCTTC. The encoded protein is CASSHWDISYGYTF.

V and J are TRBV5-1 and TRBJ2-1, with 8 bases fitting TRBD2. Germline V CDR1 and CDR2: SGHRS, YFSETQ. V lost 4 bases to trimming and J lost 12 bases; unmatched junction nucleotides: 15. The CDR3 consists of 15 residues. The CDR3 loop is CASSPRLAHGGVQFF. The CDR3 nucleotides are TGCGCCAGCAGCCCAAGACTAGCCCACGGGGGGGTGCAGTTCTTC.

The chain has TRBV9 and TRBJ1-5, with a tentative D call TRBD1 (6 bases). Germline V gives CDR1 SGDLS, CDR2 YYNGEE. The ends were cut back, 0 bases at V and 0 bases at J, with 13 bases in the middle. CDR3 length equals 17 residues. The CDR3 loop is CASSVGQGTYSNQPQHF. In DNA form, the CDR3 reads TGTGCCAGCAGCGTAGGGCAGGGGACATATAGCAATCAGCCCCAGCATTTT.

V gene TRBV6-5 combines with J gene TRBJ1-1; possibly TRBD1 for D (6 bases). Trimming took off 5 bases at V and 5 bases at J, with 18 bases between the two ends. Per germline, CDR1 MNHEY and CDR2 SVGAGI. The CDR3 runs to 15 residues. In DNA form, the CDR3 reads TGTGCCAGCAGTACCGTCCAGGGGCGGGGGACTGAAGCTTTCTTT. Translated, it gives CASSTVQGRGTEAFF.

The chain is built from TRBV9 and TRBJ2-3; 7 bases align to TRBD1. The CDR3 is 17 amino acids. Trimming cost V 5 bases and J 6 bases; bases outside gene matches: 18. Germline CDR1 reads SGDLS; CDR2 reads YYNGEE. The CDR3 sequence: CASSPSSGTALGDTQYF. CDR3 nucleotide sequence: TGTGCCAGCAGTCCCTCCTCCGGGACAGCGTTAGGGGATACGCAGTATTTT.

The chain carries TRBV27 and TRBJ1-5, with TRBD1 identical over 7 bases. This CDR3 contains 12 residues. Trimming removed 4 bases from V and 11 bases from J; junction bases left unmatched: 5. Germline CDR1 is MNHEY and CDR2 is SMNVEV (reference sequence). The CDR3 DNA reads TGTGCCAGCAGTTCCGTCGGACAGGCCCAGCATTTT. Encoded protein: CASSSVGQAQHF.

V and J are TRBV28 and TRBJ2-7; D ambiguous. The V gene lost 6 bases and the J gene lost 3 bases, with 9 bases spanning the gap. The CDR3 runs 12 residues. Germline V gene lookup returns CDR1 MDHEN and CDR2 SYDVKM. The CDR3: CASSDGIYEQYF. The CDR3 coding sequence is TGTGCCAGCAGCGACGGAATCTACGAGCAGTACTTC. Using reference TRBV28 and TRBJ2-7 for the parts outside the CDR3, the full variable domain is DVKVTQSSRYLVKRTGEKVFLECVQDMDHENMFWYRQDPGLGLRLIYFSYDVKMKEKGDIPEGYSVSREKKERFSLILESASTNQTSMYLCASSDGIYEQYFGPGTRLTVT.